Here is one T cell receptor beta chain with its context. The sample belongs to a study of blood T cells in healthy people across ages. Germline V gene data show CDR1 as SQVTM and CDR2 as ANQGSEA. This CDR3 region has 13 residues. Losses at the gene ends were 7 bases for V and 5 bases for J; bases not matched to a gene: 10. With a J-beta primer mix and a sample-barcoded 5' primer, a second PCR ran roughly 6 to 11 cycles. TCRdb re-called the 5' RACE reads through MiXCR, storing one row per CDR3 protein. Of some 900,000 distinct CDR3 sequences listed, roughly 43% are singletons. The source material was blood. The clonotype was recovered from a man aged 25 to 40 in good health. The J gene is TRBJ2-7, the V gene TRBV29-1; 8 nucleotides match TRBD1. DNA for the CDR3: TGCAGCGCTCAACCCGCAGGGGGCCACGAGCAGTACTTC. Translating it yields CSAQPAGGHEQYF.